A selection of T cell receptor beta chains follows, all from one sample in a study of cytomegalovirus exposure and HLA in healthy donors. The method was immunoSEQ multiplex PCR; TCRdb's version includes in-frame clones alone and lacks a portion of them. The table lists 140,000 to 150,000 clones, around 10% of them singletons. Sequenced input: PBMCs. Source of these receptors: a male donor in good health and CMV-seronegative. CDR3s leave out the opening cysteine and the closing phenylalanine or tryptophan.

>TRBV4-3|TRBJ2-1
ASSQGYQGQGVNEQF
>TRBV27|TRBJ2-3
ASIRDRDSSTDTQY
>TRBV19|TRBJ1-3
ASSIYYAGGNTIY
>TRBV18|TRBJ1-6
ASSPPSGDSPLH
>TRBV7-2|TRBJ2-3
ASSVMGTGTDTQY
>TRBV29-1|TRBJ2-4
SVSGGMDKNIQY
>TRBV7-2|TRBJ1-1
ASSFMGGPEAF
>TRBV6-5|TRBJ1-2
ATGQTNYGYT
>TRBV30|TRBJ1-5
AWSGTGGSNQPQH
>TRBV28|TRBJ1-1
ASSRQTGTNTEAF
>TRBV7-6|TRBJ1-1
ASSSRTGARDTEAF
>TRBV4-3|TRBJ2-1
ASSQAIHPDRGHISSYNEQF
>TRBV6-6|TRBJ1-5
ASTSMSGMSNQPQH
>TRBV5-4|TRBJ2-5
ASSPRGASGETQY
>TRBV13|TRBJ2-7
ASSWRGGSGYEQY
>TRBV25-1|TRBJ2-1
ASSELAGGSHEQF
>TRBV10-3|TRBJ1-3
AISPPGGGSGNTIY
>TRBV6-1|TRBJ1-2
ASSLRQGVSGYT
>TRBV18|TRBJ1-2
ASSPERQGSAGYT
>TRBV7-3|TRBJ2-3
ASSPGWWPFSESTDTQY
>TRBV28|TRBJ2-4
ASSAKDRGNIQY
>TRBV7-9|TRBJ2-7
ASLGTPSYEQY
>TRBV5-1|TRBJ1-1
ASSFFRDPSSRNTEAF
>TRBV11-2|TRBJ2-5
ASSPRLGGTQY
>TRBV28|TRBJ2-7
ASSVGQIKAYEQY
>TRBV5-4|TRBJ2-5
ASSPASGVGETQY
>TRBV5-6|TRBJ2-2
ASSPGTGVTGELF
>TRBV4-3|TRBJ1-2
ASSQEIWGDGYT
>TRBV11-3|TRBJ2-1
ASSLGGTHNNEQF
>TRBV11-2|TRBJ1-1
ASSLDRAGGTEAF
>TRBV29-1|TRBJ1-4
SGMTGPDEKLF
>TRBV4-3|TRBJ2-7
ASSQDYGGQGAYEQY
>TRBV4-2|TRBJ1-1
ASSQEVGQTNRGTEAF
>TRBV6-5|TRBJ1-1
ASSSDRGVGTEAF
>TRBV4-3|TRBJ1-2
ASSQDRGHGYT
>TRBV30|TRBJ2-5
AWSEDRGRRGQY
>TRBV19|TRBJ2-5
ASSGRGRETQY
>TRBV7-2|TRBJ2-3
ASSFPGGATDTQY
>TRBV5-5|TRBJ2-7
ASSFASYSYEQY
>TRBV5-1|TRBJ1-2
ASSLAGTGAGYT
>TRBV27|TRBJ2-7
ASSLYGGADYEQY
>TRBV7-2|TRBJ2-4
ASSLDTGGLAKNIQY
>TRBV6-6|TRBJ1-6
ASSANQGYNSPLH
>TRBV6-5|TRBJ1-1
ASSRRGQGRNEAF
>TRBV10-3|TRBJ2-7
ASGPGEHYEQY
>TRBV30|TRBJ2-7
AWSVSGHYEQY
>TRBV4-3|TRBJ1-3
ASSQGTGPGNTIY
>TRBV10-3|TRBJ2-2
AINSGSPFLGELF
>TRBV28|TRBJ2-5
ASSLALQGGQETQY
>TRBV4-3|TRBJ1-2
ASSQGLYGYT
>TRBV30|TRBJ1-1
AWSLRRGEAF
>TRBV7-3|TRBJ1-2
ASSPVGGNYGYT
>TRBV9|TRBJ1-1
ASSARLNTEAF
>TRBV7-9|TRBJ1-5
ASSLDRGSQPQH